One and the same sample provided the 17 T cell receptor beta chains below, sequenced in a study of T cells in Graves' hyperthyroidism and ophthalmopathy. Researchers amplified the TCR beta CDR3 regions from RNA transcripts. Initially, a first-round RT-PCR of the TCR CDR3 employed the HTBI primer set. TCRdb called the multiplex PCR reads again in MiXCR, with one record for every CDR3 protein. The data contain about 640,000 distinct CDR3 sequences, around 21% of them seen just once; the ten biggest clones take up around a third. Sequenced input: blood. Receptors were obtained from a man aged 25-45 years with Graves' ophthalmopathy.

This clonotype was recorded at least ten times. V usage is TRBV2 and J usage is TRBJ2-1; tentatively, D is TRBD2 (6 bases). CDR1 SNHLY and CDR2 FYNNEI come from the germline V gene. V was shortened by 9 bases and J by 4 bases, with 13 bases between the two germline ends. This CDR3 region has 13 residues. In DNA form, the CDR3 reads TGTGCCAGTCTGGACGGACTATACAATGAGCAGTTCTTC. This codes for CASLDGLYNEQFF. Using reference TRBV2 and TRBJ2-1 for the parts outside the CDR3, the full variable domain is EPEVTQTPSHQVTQMGQEVILRCVPISNHLYFYWYRQILGQKVEFLVSFYNNEISEKSEIFDDQFSVERPDGSNFTLKIRSTKLEDSAMYFCASLDGLYNEQFFGPGTRLTVL.

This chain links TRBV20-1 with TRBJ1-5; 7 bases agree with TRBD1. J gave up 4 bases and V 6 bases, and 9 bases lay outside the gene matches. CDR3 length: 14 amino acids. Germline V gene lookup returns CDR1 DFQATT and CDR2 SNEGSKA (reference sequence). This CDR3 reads CSAAPGTANQPQHF. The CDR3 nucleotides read TGCAGTGCCGCCCCTGGGACAGCTAATCAGCCCCAGCATTTT.

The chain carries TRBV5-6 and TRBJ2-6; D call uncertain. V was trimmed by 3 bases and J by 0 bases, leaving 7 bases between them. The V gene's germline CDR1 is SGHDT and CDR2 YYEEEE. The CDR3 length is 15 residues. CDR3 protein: CASSSLTSGANVLTF. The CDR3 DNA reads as TGTGCCAGCAGCTCCCTTACCTCTGGGGCCAACGTCCTGACTTTC.

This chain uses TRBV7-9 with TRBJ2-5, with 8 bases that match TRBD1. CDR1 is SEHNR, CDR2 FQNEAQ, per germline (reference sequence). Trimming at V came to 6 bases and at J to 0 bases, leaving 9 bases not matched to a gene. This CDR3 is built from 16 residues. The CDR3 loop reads CASSSGTGGDQETQYF. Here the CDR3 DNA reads TGTGCCAGCAGTTCCGGGACAGGAGGGGACCAAGAGACCCAGTACTTC.

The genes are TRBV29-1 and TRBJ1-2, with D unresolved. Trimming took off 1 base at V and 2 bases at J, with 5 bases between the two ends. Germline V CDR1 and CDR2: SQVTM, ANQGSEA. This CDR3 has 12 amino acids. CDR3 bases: TGCAGCGTTGAAGGGGAAAACTATGGCTACACCTTC. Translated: CSVEGENYGYTF.

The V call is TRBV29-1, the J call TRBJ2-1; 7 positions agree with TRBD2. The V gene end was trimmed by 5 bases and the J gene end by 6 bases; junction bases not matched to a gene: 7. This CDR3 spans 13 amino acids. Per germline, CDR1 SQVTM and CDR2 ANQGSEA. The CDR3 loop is CSVWGGTGNEQFF. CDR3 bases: TGCAGCGTTTGGGGGGGGACGGGCAATGAGCAGTTCTTC.

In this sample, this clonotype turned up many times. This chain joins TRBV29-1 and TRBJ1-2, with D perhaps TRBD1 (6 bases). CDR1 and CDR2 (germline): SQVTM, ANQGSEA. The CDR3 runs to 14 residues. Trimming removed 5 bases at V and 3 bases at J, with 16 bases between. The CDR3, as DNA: TGCAGCGTTCGCCAACAGGGAGGTGACTATGGCTACACCTTC. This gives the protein CSVRQQGGDYGYTF.

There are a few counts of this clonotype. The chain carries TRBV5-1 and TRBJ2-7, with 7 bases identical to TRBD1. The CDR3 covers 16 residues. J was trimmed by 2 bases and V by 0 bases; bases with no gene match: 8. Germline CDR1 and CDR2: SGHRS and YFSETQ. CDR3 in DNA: TGCGCCAGCAGCTTGGAGTTAGGACAGGCAACCTACGAGCAGTACTTC. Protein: CASSLELGQATYEQYF.

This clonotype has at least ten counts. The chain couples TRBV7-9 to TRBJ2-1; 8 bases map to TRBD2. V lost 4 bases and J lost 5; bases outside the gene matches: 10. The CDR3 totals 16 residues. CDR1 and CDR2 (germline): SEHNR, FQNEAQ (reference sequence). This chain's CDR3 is CASSSVAGSWNNEQFF. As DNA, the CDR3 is TGTGCCAGCAGCTCAGTAGCGGGAAGCTGGAACAATGAGCAGTTCTTC.

CDR3 DNA: TGTGCCAGCAGTGTCGAGGGGGGCAGTCCTGGGCCCCAGCATTTT. This sequence encodes CASSVEGGSPGPQHF. The V gene is TRBV6-2 or TRBV6-3, the J gene TRBJ1-5, with D possibly matching TRBD1 (6 bases). Trimming stripped 5 bases from V and 9 bases from J, with 20 bases between. CDR3 size: 15 residues. The germline gives CDR1 MNHEY, CDR2 SVGEGT.

CDR3 sequence (DNA): TGTGCCAGCAGTTCATTCGAAGACGGGTTCCCGAAAGAGACCCAGTACTTC. This encodes CASSSFEDGFPKETQYF. V usage is TRBV6-2 or TRBV6-3 and J usage is TRBJ2-5; no clear D gene. Trimming pared 4 bases from V and 3 bases from J, leaving 21 bases between. The V gene's germline CDR1 is MNHEY and CDR2 SVGEGT. CDR3 length: 17 amino acids.

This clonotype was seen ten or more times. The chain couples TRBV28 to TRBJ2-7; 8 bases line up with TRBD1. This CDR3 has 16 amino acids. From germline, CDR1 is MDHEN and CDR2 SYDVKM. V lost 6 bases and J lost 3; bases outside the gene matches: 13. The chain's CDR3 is CASSRMGAGGIYEQYF. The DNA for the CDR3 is TGTGCCAGCAGCCGAATGGGGGCAGGGGGCATCTACGAGCAGTACTTC.

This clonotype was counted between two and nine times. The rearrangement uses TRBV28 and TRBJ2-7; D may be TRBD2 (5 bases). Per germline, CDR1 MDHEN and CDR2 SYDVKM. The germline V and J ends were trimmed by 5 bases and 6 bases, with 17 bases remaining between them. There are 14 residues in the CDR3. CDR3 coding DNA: TGTGCCAGCAGTGAGGCGGTGGAGGTAGGCGAGCAGTACTTC. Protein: CASSEAVEVGEQYF.

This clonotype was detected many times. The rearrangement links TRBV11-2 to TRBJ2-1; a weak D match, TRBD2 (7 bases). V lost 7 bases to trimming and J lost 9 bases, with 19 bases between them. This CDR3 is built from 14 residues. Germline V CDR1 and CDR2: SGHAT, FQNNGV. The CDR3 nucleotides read TGTGCCAGCAACGGGGGCGGGAGCCGTAGTGAGCAGTTCTTC. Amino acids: CASNGGGSRSEQFF.

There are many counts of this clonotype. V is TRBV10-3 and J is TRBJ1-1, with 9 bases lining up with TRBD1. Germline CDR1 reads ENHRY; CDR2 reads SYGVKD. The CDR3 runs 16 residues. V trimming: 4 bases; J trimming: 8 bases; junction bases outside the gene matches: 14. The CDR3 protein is CAISGANGQGRTEAFF. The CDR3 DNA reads TGTGCCATCAGTGGGGCTAACGGACAGGGGAGAACAGAAGCTTTCTTT.

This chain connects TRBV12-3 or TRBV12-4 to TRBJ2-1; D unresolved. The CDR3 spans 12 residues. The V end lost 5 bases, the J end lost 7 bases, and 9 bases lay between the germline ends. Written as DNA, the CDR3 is TGTGCCAGCAGTCGTGGGCGGAATGAGCAGTTCTTC. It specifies CASSRGRNEQFF.

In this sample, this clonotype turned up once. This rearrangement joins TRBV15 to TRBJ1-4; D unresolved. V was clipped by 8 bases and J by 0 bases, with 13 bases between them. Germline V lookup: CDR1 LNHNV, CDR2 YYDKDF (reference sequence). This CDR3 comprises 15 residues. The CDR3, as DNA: TGTGCCACCTCTCCAACACCTGCAACTAATGAAAAACTGTTTTTT. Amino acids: CATSPTPATNEKLFF.